This T cell receptor beta chain was profiled in a study of shared clonotypes between healthy human individuals. Every donor was a Caucasian adult from Nashville, Tennessee. The V gene lost 5 bases and the J gene lost 11 bases, with 12 bases spanning the gap. The germline V gene encodes CDR1 MRHNA and CDR2 SNTAGT. The CDR3 loop spans 11 amino acids. Every subset had its genomic DNA shared out evenly among several immunoSEQ plates. In replicate PCRs of unsorted PBMC, about 320 ng DNA, tens of thousands of T cell genomes, was used. Original methodology: Junction-only immunoSEQ sequences carried no quality scores, so filtering differed. Clones were read by immunoSEQ multiplex PCR, and TCRdb kept only the in-frame ones, dropping some. V, J and clone size are those of that table, while D and trimming were read from the DNA. Among roughly 500,000 clones listed, roughly 78% were seen once.

The specimen was PBMCs. The clonotype comes from a woman aged 40 to 50 in good health. Some clones in this sample may be carry-over from other donors' samples. The V call is TRBV6-4, the J call TRBJ1-1, with D maybe TRBD1 (5 bases). The CDR3: CASSSGGSAFF. Written as DNA, the CDR3 is TGTGCCAGCAGTTCGGGGGGGTCGGCTTTCTTT.